This entry lists 27 T cell receptor beta chains sequenced from one sample in a study of T cell responses to AZD1222 COVID-19 vaccine (dated by TCRdb to about 2021). The library was built by means of the immunoSEQ multiplex PCR assay. As stored in TCRdb, this immuneACCESS dataset retains in-frame rearrangements with V and J assigned. A fraction of the clones does not appear; measured against another copy, unresolved V genes explain less than half of the discrepancy, and the remainder lacks a known reason. In this sample the table shows about 79,000 clones, around 80% of which occur a single time. Of the sample, roughly 21% is held by the ten largest clones. In the paper's terms, the time point label means: baseline before first vaccination. Source: peripheral blood, taken on day 0 of AZD1222 vaccination. The receptors originated from an adult in good health.

The V gene is TRBV2, the J gene TRBJ2-5; tentatively, D is TRBD1 (6 bases). The CDR3 extends over 12 amino acids. V lost 4 bases and J lost 5, with 8 bases in between. CDR1 and CDR2 (germline): SNHLY, FYNNEI. CDR3 loop: CASSGTEETQYF. Written as DNA, the CDR3 is TGTGCCAGCAGTGGGACAGAGGAGACCCAGTACTTC.

This clone has just one count. DNA of the CDR3: TGTGCCAGCAGCCCAACCACAGGTGACAACACTGAAGCTTTCTTT. Its translation is CASSPTTGDNTEAFF. The J gene is TRBJ1-1, the V gene TRBV5-4, with TRBD1 as a possible D gene (5 bases). The CDR3 is made up of 15 amino acids. V lost 4 bases, J lost 2 bases, and 15 bases lay in between. CDR1 SGHNT and CDR2 YYREEE come from the germline V gene (reference sequence).

J is TRBJ1-1 and V is TRBV12-3 or TRBV12-4; a weak D match, TRBD1 (5 bases). V shed 8 bases and J shed 4 bases, with 11 bases lying between them. This CDR3 region has 12 residues. This CDR3 reads CASSPGATEAFF. The CDR3 DNA sequence: TGTGCCAGCTCCCCCGGGGCCACTGAAGCTTTCTTT.

This clone was seen a single time. J is TRBJ1-4 and V is TRBV18; possibly TRBD1 for D (6 bases). In germline, CDR1 is KGHSH, CDR2 LQKENI. This CDR3 comprises 13 residues. V lost 3 bases to trimming and J lost 7 bases, with 9 bases between them. The CDR3 loop reads CASSPGHGEKLFF. DNA of the CDR3: TGTGCCAGCTCACCGGGACATGGTGAAAAACTGTTTTTT.

The CDR3 nucleotides read TGTGCCAGCAGCTACGGACAGGTGAACACTGAAGCTTTCTTT. Its translation: CASSYGQVNTEAFF. The chain couples TRBV9 to TRBJ1-1; the match to TRBD1 covers 7 bases. The germline gives CDR1 SGDLS, CDR2 YYNGEE. Losses at the gene ends were 4 bases for V and 0 bases for J; bases not matched to a gene: 3. This CDR3 spans 14 amino acids.

The chain recombines TRBV19 with TRBJ1-1; a possible D gene is TRBD1 (5 bases). The CDR3 has 15 residues. From germline, CDR1 is LNHDA and CDR2 SQIVND (reference sequence). V lost 3 bases and J lost 0, with 11 bases in between. The CDR3 nucleotides read TGTGCCAGTAGTATCCCGGGGGGATTGAACACTGAAGCTTTCTTT. Translating gives CASSIPGGLNTEAFF. The whole variable domain, remainder taken from reference TRBV19 and TRBJ1-1, is DGGITQSPKYLFRKEGQNVTLSCEQNLNHDAMYWYRQDPGQGLRLIYYSQIVNDFQKGDIAEGYSVSREKKESFPLTVTSAQKNPTAFYLCASSIPGGLNTEAFFGQGTRLTVV.

V is TRBV12-3 or TRBV12-4 and J is TRBJ2-7; weak D call: TRBD2 (5 bases). This CDR3 region has 13 residues. Deletions cut 0 bases from V and 5 bases from J, with 8 bases between. CDR3 coding DNA: TGTGCCAGCAGTTTAGCCTCGGGGAACGAGCAGTACTTC. This encodes CASSLASGNEQYF.

This chain uses TRBV6-5 with TRBJ2-1; 13 bases agree with TRBD2. Germline V gene lookup returns CDR1 MNHEY and CDR2 SVGAGI. V lost 7 bases and J lost 12; bases outside the gene matches: 12. The CDR3 has 15 residues. In DNA form, the CDR3 reads TGTGCCAGCAAGCTAACTAGCGGGGGGGCTGGAGGGCAGTTCTTC. This codes for CASKLTSGGAGGQFF.

This chain connects TRBV15 to TRBJ1-5; no clear D. Germline loops: CDR1 LNHNV, CDR2 YYDKDF (reference sequence). Trimming shortened V by 5 bases and J by 1 base, and 9 bases separated the two germline ends. The CDR3 contains 14 residues. The chain's CDR3 is CATSGVGSNQPQHF. The CDR3 DNA reads as TGTGCCACCAGCGGTGTGGGGAGCAATCAGCCCCAGCATTTT.

The gene calls are TRBV7-8 and TRBJ2-4, with D perhaps TRBD2 (5 bases). Trimming removed 2 bases at V and 8 bases at J, with 10 bases between. Germline V gene lookup returns CDR1 SGHVS and CDR2 FQNEAQ. The CDR3 has 13 residues. DNA of the CDR3: TGTGCCAGCAGCTTATGGCCCGGGGACATTCAGTACTTC. Amino acid sequence: CASSLWPGDIQYF.

The V gene is TRBV15, the J gene TRBJ2-7; no clear D gene. The germline V gene has CDR1 LNHNV and CDR2 YYDKDF (reference sequence). There are 14 residues in the CDR3. Trimming shortened V by 5 bases and J by 0 bases, and 11 bases separated the two germline ends. DNA of the CDR3: TGTGCCACCAGCGGCTTTAGGGACTCCTACGAGCAGTACTTC. This codes for CATSGFRDSYEQYF.

The chain joins TRBV11-2 to TRBJ1-6; D not resolved. The V end lost 1 base, the J end lost 6 bases, and 4 bases lay between the germline ends. The germline V gene encodes CDR1 SGHAT and CDR2 FQNNGV. This CDR3 has 13 residues. Here the CDR3 reads CASSLGSNSPLHF. CDR3 in DNA: TGTGCCAGCAGCTTAGGGAGTAATTCACCCCTCCACTTT.

The CDR3 DNA sequence: TGTGCCAGCAGCTTAGGGATGACTAGCGGCAAAAACATTCAGTACTTC. This gives the protein CASSLGMTSGKNIQYF. This chain uses TRBV13 with TRBJ2-4; 9 bases match TRBD2. Germline CDR1 is PRHDT and CDR2 is FYEKMQ (reference sequence). The junction had 3 bases not matched to a gene; V was cut back by 0 bases and J by 3 bases. There are 16 residues in the CDR3.

The rearrangement uses TRBV6-5 and TRBJ2-3; 8 nucleotides align to TRBD1. CDR3 size: 15 residues. The germline V gene has CDR1 MNHEY and CDR2 SVGAGI. After removal of 6 bases from V and 2 bases from J, the junction contained 7 bases not matched to a gene. CDR3: CASSQDRGPTDTQYF. The CDR3 DNA sequence: TGTGCCAGCAGCCAAGACAGGGGTCCCACAGATACGCAGTATTTT.

In its sample, this clone was seen many times. The gene calls are TRBV6-5 and TRBJ2-7; the match to TRBD1 covers 11 bases. V lost 5 bases to trimming and J lost 3 bases; unmatched junction nucleotides: 3. In germline, CDR1 is MNHEY, CDR2 SVGAGI. The CDR3 runs 14 residues. CDR3 residues: CASSMGQGDYEQYF. CDR3 coding DNA: TGTGCCAGCAGTATGGGACAGGGGGACTACGAGCAGTACTTC.

The table lists this clone with a count of one. The genes are TRBV12-3 or TRBV12-4 and TRBJ2-5; D gene uncertain. This CDR3 has 12 residues. Deletions cut 6 bases from V and 1 base from J, with 6 bases between. The CDR3 bases are TGTGCCAGCAGAGGTTCCCAAGAGACCCAGTACTTC. Protein: CASRGSQETQYF.

Here the CDR3 reads CASSLSVTGELFF. The DNA for the CDR3 is TGCGCCAGCAGCTTATCAGTCACCGGGGAGCTGTTTTTT. The chain uses TRBV5-1 and TRBJ2-2; no firm D call. V gave up 2 bases and J gave up 4 bases, with 6 bases separating them. CDR3 length equals 13 residues. Germline loops: CDR1 SGHRS, CDR2 YFSETQ.

This clone showed up just once. The rearrangement joins TRBV4-1 to TRBJ2-3, with D unresolved. The V gene's germline CDR1 is MGHRA and CDR2 YSYEKL. V gave up 1 base and J gave up 1 base, with 12 bases separating them. CDR3 length: 16 residues. The CDR3 reads CASSQVLVLGTDTQYF. CDR3 sequence (DNA): TGCGCCAGCAGCCAAGTTCTGGTCCTAGGCACAGATACGCAGTATTTT.

This clone has only a few counts. The chain is built from TRBV19 and TRBJ2-7; D not resolved. The CDR3 loop spans 15 amino acids. With 2 bases removed from V and 2 bases from J, the gap between germline ends came to 13 bases. CDR1 and CDR2 (germline): LNHDA, SQIVND (reference sequence). CDR3 region: CASSIPDAKTYEQYF. The CDR3 region has the DNA TGTGCCAGTAGTATACCGGACGCTAAAACCTACGAGCAGTACTTC.

The gene calls are TRBV11-1 and TRBJ2-1, with D perhaps TRBD1 or TRBD2 (7 bases each). Germline loops: CDR1 SGHAT, CDR2 FQDESV (reference sequence). The V end lost 4 bases, the J end lost 9 bases, and 16 bases lay between the germline ends. The CDR3 loop spans 14 amino acids. The CDR3 spells CASSYDPGGGEQFF. The CDR3, as DNA: TGTGCCAGCAGCTACGATCCAGGGGGGGGTGAGCAGTTCTTC.

The rearrangement joins TRBV6-5 to TRBJ1-6, with D unclear. The V end lost 4 bases, the J end lost 5 bases, and 12 bases lay between the germline ends. From germline, CDR1 is MNHEY and CDR2 SVGAGI. The CDR3 is made up of 15 amino acids. CDR3 nucleotide sequence: TGTGCCAGCAGTTTAGAACACTTTAATAATTCACCCCTCCACTTT. This gives the protein CASSLEHFNNSPLHF.

This chain uses TRBV19 with TRBJ1-5; weak D call: TRBD1 (6 bases). The CDR3 length is 15 residues. The germline V gene encodes CDR1 LNHDA and CDR2 SQIVND (reference sequence). With 4 bases removed from V and 7 bases from J, the gap between germline ends came to 17 bases. CDR3 loop: CASSTRDTYRQPQHF. The CDR3 nucleotides read TGTGCCAGTAGTACCCGGGACACCTATAGGCAGCCCCAGCATTTT. Full variable domain (remainder filled in from reference TRBV19 and TRBJ1-5): DGGITQSPKYLFRKEGQNVTLSCEQNLNHDAMYWYRQDPGQGLRLIYYSQIVNDFQKGDIAEGYSVSREKKESFPLTVTSAQKNPTAFYLCASSTRDTYRQPQHFGDGTRLSIL.

This chain joins TRBV5-1 and TRBJ1-6, with D possibly being TRBD1 (6 bases). Germline CDR1 SGHRS, CDR2 YFSETQ. This CDR3 spans 13 amino acids. V lost 2 bases to trimming and J lost 8 bases, with 8 bases between them. CDR3 residues: CASSFRQDSPLHF. CDR3 DNA sequence: TGCGCCAGCAGCTTCCGACAGGATTCACCCCTCCACTTT.

This clone appeared many times. The genes are TRBV2 and TRBJ1-5; the match to TRBD1 covers 7 bases. The CDR3 loop spans 14 amino acids. V lost 8 bases and J lost 4; bases outside the gene matches: 8. Germline CDR1 SNHLY, CDR2 FYNNEI. CDR3 in DNA: TGTGCCAGCCTGGGACAGTCGAAAAATCAGCCCCAGCATTTT. As protein: CASLGQSKNQPQHF. Using reference TRBV2 and TRBJ1-5 for the parts outside the CDR3, the full variable domain is EPEVTQTPSHQVTQMGQEVILRCVPISNHLYFYWYRQILGQKVEFLVSFYNNEISEKSEIFDDQFSVERPDGSNFTLKIRSTKLEDSAMYFCASLGQSKNQPQHFGDGTRLSIL.

J is TRBJ1-4 and V is TRBV5-1; tentative D call: TRBD1 (6 bases). This CDR3 is 16 amino acids long. The V end was cut by 0 bases, the J end by 0 bases, with 9 bases between. Germline CDR1 and CDR2: SGHRS and YFSETQ. As DNA, the CDR3 is TGCGCCAGCAGCTTGGGGGGGGGCGCAACTAATGAAAAACTGTTTTTT. It translates to CASSLGGGATNEKLFF.

V is TRBV5-1 and J is TRBJ1-2; perhaps TRBD1 as D (6 bases). This CDR3 region has 14 residues. Germline loops: CDR1 SGHRS, CDR2 YFSETQ. Trimming shortened V by 0 bases and J by 8 bases, and 14 bases separated the two germline ends. The CDR3 is CASSLARGQGGYTF. The CDR3 DNA reads TGCGCCAGCAGCTTGGCGCGGGGGCAAGGGGGCTACACCTTC.

The chain's CDR3 is CASSLSTDTQYF. DNA for the CDR3: TGTGCCAGCAGCCTTAGCACAGATACGCAGTATTTT. The genes are TRBV5-4 and TRBJ2-3, with no clear D. The CDR3 is 12 residues long. CDR1 and CDR2 (germline): SGHNT, YYREEE (reference sequence). The ends were cut back, 4 bases at V and 0 bases at J, with 3 bases in the middle.